A selection of T cell receptor beta chains follows, all from one sample in a study of T cell repertoires in cytomegalovirus infection. These receptors have no identified antigens. TCRdb processed the reads anew with MiXCR; each CDR3 protein has one entry. The sample lists 700,000 to 850,000 distinct CDR3 sequences; less than 35% were seen once. The sequencing here drew on cultured CD8+ T cells from PBMCs, taken from culture after CMV antigen stimulation. Source of these receptors: a human donor in good health (CMV status not recorded). Some clones in this sample may be carry-over from other donors' samples. CDR3s include the opening cysteine and the closing phenylalanine or tryptophan. D genes are given only for firm matches. The size field is filled for only some rows; it gives once, few, many or a size class.

>TRBJ2-5|few|NA|TRBV7-3
TGTGCCAGCAGCTGGTATCAAGAGACCCAGTACTTC
CASSWYQETQYF
>TRBJ2-1|few|NA|TRBV6-8
TGTGCCAGCAGTTACGAAAAGGGGTACAATGAGCAGTTCTTC
CASSYEKGYNEQFF
>TRBJ2-5|NA|TRBD2|TRBV28
TGTGCCAGCAGATTTGGACTAGCGGGGGATGAGACCCAGTACTTC
CASRFGLAGDETQYF
>TRBJ2-1|few|NA|TRBV12-3/TRBV12-4
TGTGCCAGCAGTTTCAACGGGGGGCCTTACAATGAGCAGTTCTTC
CASSFNGGPYNEQFF
>TRBJ2-1|few|NA|TRBV12-3/TRBV12-4
TGTGCCAGCAGTGACTCTGTCTCCTACAATGAGCAGTTCTTC
CASSDSVSYNEQFF
>TRBJ1-2|many|TRBD1|TRBV7-8
TGTGCCAGCAGCTTCGGACAGGGGGGCTATGGCTACACCTTC
CASSFGQGGYGYTF
>TRBJ1-4|NA|TRBD1|TRBV4-1
TGCGCCAGCAGCCAAGATCAAGGGGGCTATGAAAAACTGTTTTTT
CASSQDQGGYEKLFF
>TRBJ1-1|few|NA|TRBV19
TGTGCCAGTAGTGGAGTCGGTCCAGGACCGAGGAACACTGAAGCTTTCTTT
CASSGVGPGPRNTEAFF
>TRBJ2-5|NA|TRBD1|TRBV6-2/TRBV6-3
TGTGCCAGCAGTTACATCCCGGGGACAGACCAAGAGACCCAGTACTTC
CASSYIPGTDQETQYF
>TRBJ1-4|once|TRBD1|TRBV27
TGTGCCAGCAGATTGTCAGGGGGCGATGGAACTAATGAAAAACTGTTTTTT
CASRLSGGDGTNEKLFF
>TRBJ2-5|NA|NA|TRBV5-6
TGTGCCAGCAGCTTGTCGGCAGGGAGAAAGACCCAGTACTTC
CASSLSAGRKTQYF
>TRBJ2-2|NA|TRBD2|TRBV9
TGTGCCAGCAGCGTAAGCGGGGGGAACACCGGGGAGCTGTTTTTT
CASSVSGGNTGELFF
>TRBJ2-3|many|NA|TRBV6-5
TGTGCCAGCAGTTACTCGATCCGGGGAAGAGGACCCACAGATACGCAGTATTTT
CASSYSIRGRGPTDTQYF
>TRBJ1-1|NA|NA|TRBV27
TGTGCCAGCAGTCGCGGCCAGGCGAACACTGAAGCTTTCTTT
CASSRGQANTEAFF
>TRBJ1-4|NA|NA|TRBV12-3/TRBV12-4
TGTGCCAGCACAGCAGGAGCAGGGATTAATGAAAAACTGTTTTTT
CASTAGAGINEKLFF
>TRBJ2-2|NA|NA|TRBV27
TGTGCCAGCAGTTTATCGGGGGGGGCCCCCACCGGGGAGCTGTTTTTT
CASSLSGGAPTGELFF
>TRBJ1-2|NA|NA|TRBV19
TGTGCCAGTACCTTTTGGATTGTAGGACACGAAGCTAACTATGGCTACACCTTC
CASTFWIVGHEANYGYTF
>TRBJ2-3|many|TRBD2|TRBV7-2
TGTGCCAGCAGCTTTGGACTAGCGGGGACGCAGTATTTT
CASSFGLAGTQYF
>TRBJ2-7|many|TRBD2|TRBV12-5
TGTGCTAGTGGTTTGGCCTCCGGGACTAGCTACGAGCAGTACTTC
CASGLASGTSYEQYF
>TRBJ1-2|many|NA|TRBV7-9
TGTGCCAGCAGCCCCCCCGGGAATAACTATGGCTACACCTTC
CASSPPGNNYGYTF
>TRBJ1-4|many|NA|TRBV7-6
TGTGCCAGCAGCTTAGCCGACCTCGGTGAAAAACTGTTTTTT
CASSLADLGEKLFF
>TRBJ2-6|many|NA|TRBV6-5
TGTGCCAGCAGTTCCGGAGCGTATGGGGCCAACGTCCTGACTTTC
CASSSGAYGANVLTF
>TRBJ2-1|NA|NA|TRBV9
TGTGCCAGCAGCGTAGACAGAGCCGCCTACAATGAGCAGTTCTTC
CASSVDRAAYNEQFF
>TRBJ2-3|many|NA|TRBV7-8
TGTGCCAGCAGCTTACGCGGGCAGCCCACCACAGATACGCAGTATTTT
CASSLRGQPTTDTQYF
>TRBJ2-3|few|NA|TRBV6-1
TGTGCCAGCAGACCCCGACGACTAGCAGATACGCAGTATTTT
CASRPRRLADTQYF
>TRBJ1-4|few|NA|TRBV10-2
TGCGCCAGCACTGGACACCTGACGACTAATGAAAAACTGTTTTTT
CASTGHLTTNEKLFF
>TRBJ2-7|few|NA|TRBV2
TGTGCCGGCCTCCTTACAGGGAATCCTCACGAGCAGTACTTC
CAGLLTGNPHEQYF
>TRBJ1-2|NA|NA|TRBV6-2/TRBV6-3
TGTGCCAGCAGTTACTCGACTTTGGGGGCGCGTAACTATGGCTACACCTTC
CASSYSTLGARNYGYTF
>TRBJ2-3|NA|TRBD2|TRBV12-3/TRBV12-4
TGTGCCAGCAGTTTCTCTAGCGGGGGGGAAGATACGCAGTATTTT
CASSFSSGGEDTQYF
>TRBJ2-5|few|NA|TRBV6-2/TRBV6-3
TGTGCCAGCAGTCCCATAGTAGGACAAGAGACCCAGTACTTC
CASSPIVGQETQYF
>TRBJ2-7|NA|NA|TRBV7-2
TGTGCCAGCAGCCTGACAGGGAGGAACGAGCAGTACTTC
CASSLTGRNEQYF
>TRBJ2-3|many|TRBD2|TRBV7-6
TGTGCCAGCAGCTTGAGCGGGAGGACAGATACGCAGTATTTT
CASSLSGRTDTQYF
>TRBJ2-1|few|TRBD1|TRBV11-3
TGTGCCAGCAGCACACCGGGACAGGGGTCTTACAATGAGCAGTTCTTC
CASSTPGQGSYNEQFF
>TRBJ1-5|NA|NA|TRBV12-3/TRBV12-4
TGTGCCAGCAGTACCCACCTCAGGGGCCTACGGAATCAGCCCCAGCATTTT
CASSTHLRGLRNQPQHF